This T cell receptor beta chain stems from a study of cytomegalovirus exposure and HLA in healthy donors. General study findings and limits: Near-uniform donor sequencing depth was presumed by presence/absence analyses.

Germline V gene lookup returns CDR1 SGDLS and CDR2 YYNGEE. The V segment lost 4 bases and the J segment 4 bases; nucleotides outside the gene matches: 13. The CDR3 spans 17 residues. In the case of this clone: The antigen is not known.

PCR involved 60 Vbeta and 13 Jbeta primers. Sequencing was performed with immunoSEQ multiplex PCR; in TCRdb, only in-frame clones are kept and a portion is missing. In all, the sample yields roughly 75,000 clones. This sequence originates from a boy younger than 18 in good health and CMV-seronegative. The rearrangement links TRBV9 to TRBJ2-1; TRBD2 matches at 8 bases. The sequencing sample was made of PBMCs. CDR3 DNA: TGTGCCAGCAGCTTCAGGTGGGCGAGCGGGGGTTACAATGAGCAGTTCTTC. Amino acid sequence: CASSFRWASGGYNEQFF.